This TCR beta chain was retrieved from a study of CD8 T cells in ankylosing spondylitis (TCRdb year 2017). Broadly, across the study: The study profiled T cell receptor beta repertoires in healthy donors and ankylosing spondylitis patients to find disease-linked TCR variants. The whole study cohort included about a hundred healthy donors and over 20 ankylosing spondylitis patients. Peripheral blood was sampled, and synovial fluid was also collected from ankylosing spondylitis patients. Broader findings and caveats from the paper: Some motif variants were previously reported in synovial fluid and blood of reactive arthritis patients, suggesting common disease-initiation mechanisms. The disease-linked clones were reported as significantly enriched in matched synovial fluid samples from ankylosing spondylitis patients. A CD8+ phenotype was shown by the disease-linked clones, which were found at relatively low frequencies in peripheral blood. A TCR beta motif of several highly homologous amino acid variants appeared characteristic of blood from ankylosing spondylitis patients.

This clonotype was recorded a few times. Its recognized antigen is unknown. Per-base qualities were not stored, and no clone one base away is much larger. Data came from an Illumina HiSeq 2500. TCR beta libraries were prepared by quantitative 5'-RACE with molecular barcodes. The published analysis was carried out like this. A new computational method, built on a probabilistic model of VDJ rearrangement, was used to identify disease-linked TCR variants. TCRdb itself trimmed the public reads at Q25 with fastp, ran MiXCR and retained productive beta chains. Rows are unified per CDR3 protein, each entry keeping the most common DNA and genes. For this entry, the V and J calls and clone size follow TCRdb and not the study's own pipeline. The sample profile shows about 240,000 distinct CDR3 sequences; around 7.8% of them were found once. Nearly 7% of the sample is in the top ten clones. Spanning cysteine to phenylalanine, the CDR3 consists of 13 amino acids. Only the CDR3 part of the read is kept: 39 bases, read in frame from the first base. Clipping removes 10 bases from V and 10 bases from J, with 10 as the unmatched junction base count. CDR1 and CDR2 were assigned from the germline V gene as MNHNS and SASEGT.

The sequencing sample was made of blood, either unsorted or a sorted T cell fraction (not recorded which). Recombination joined TRBV6-1 with TRBJ2-1, with TRBD2 identical over 10 junction bases. The sequence was obtained from a male donor with ankylosing spondylitis or in good health (not recorded which). CDR3 loop: CATLSGRADEQFF. The bases read TGTGCCACCCTGAGCGGGAGGGCCGACGAGCAGTTCTTC.